This T cell receptor (beta chain) emerged from a study of shared clonotypes between healthy human individuals. Study in general: A few men and a couple of women, aged 18 to 49, were donors.

Ten immunoSEQ deep assay plates were used to sequence unsorted PBMC DNA. Using immunoSEQ multiplex PCR, the repertoire was profiled, and TCRdb retains in-frame clones only, with some absent. The sample contains about 500,000 clones, 75% to 80% of which appear only once. The V and J ends lost 0 bases and 4 bases, in that order; junction bases with no gene match: 8. The CDR3 runs 16 residues. Germline V gene data show CDR1 as SGDLS and CDR2 as YYNGEE. Healthy HIV-negative adults with no recent acute infections or vaccinations were recruited as donors. Extraction of genomic DNA in unsorted samples used roughly 94 million PBMCs.

This TCR was recovered from a woman in her thirties or forties in good health. Some clones in this sample may be carry-over from other donors' samples. The sequencing input was PBMCs. V usage is TRBV9 and J usage is TRBJ2-3, with 7 bases that match TRBD2. The CDR3 here is CASSVDVGGPPDTQYF. CDR3 bases: TGTGCCAGCAGCGTAGACGTGGGAGGGCCGCCAGATACGCAGTATTTT. The complete variable domain, with remaining parts taken from reference TRBV9 and TRBJ2-3, reads DSGVTQTPKHLITATGQRVTLRCSPRSGDLSVYWYQQSLDQGLQFLIQYYNGEERAKGNILERFSAQQFPDLHSELNLSSLELGDSALYFCASSVDVGGPPDTQYFGPGTRLTVL.